A selection of T cell receptor beta chains follows, all from one sample in a study of T-cell reconstitution after alpha-beta-depleted transplantation in children. TCRdb recomputed calls from the PCR reads with MiXCR, one row per CDR3 protein. The data hold 150,000 to 200,000 distinct CDR3 sequences, with more than 6.5% observed a single time. Specimen: PBMCs from the stem cell graft donor, collected from the stem cell graft. These receptor sequences come from a human donor who donated a stem cell graft to a child with Wiskott-Aldrich syndrome. CDR3s include the opening cysteine and the closing phenylalanine or tryptophan. A D gene is named only where the DNA matches it firmly. Size values are once, few and many counts, or a class for expanded clones, and some rows have none.

len: 12; v_gene: TRBV20-1; d_gene: TRBD1; abundance: many; j_gene: TRBJ1-5; CDR3nt: TGCAGTGCTTGGGACAGTAATCAGCCCCAGCATTTT; CDR3aa: CSAWDSNQPQHF
len: 13; v_gene: TRBV11-3; d_gene: .; abundance: many; j_gene: TRBJ2-1; CDR3nt: TGTGCCAGCAGCTTAGAGGGTCCGAGTGAGCAGTTCTTC; CDR3aa: CASSLEGPSEQFF
len: 13; v_gene: TRBV20-1; d_gene: .; abundance: .; j_gene: TRBJ2-5; CDR3nt: TGCAGTGCTAGAACCGACAATCAAGAGACCCAGTACTTC; CDR3aa: CSARTDNQETQYF
len: 13; v_gene: TRBV20-1; d_gene: .; abundance: many; j_gene: TRBJ1-1; CDR3nt: TGCAGTGCTAGCTTAGGGGGAGGCACTGAAGCTTTCTTT; CDR3aa: CSASLGGGTEAFF
len: 18; v_gene: TRBV19; d_gene: TRBD1; abundance: .; j_gene: TRBJ1-5; CDR3nt: TGTGCCAGTAGGAACAGGTTCCAATCAGGGGGCGGCAATCAGCCCCAGCATTTT; CDR3aa: CASRNRFQSGGGNQPQHF
len: 13; v_gene: TRBV5-6; d_gene: .; abundance: few; j_gene: TRBJ2-7; CDR3nt: TGTGCCAGCAGCTTGCCAGGAACGGAGGAGCAGTACTTC; CDR3aa: CASSLPGTEEQYF
len: 16; v_gene: TRBV19; d_gene: .; abundance: many; j_gene: TRBJ2-1; CDR3nt: TGTGCCAGTCCGCCTGTCTCTAGCGACCCCTACAATGAGCAGTTCTTC; CDR3aa: CASPPVSSDPYNEQFF
len: 16; v_gene: TRBV27; d_gene: TRBD1; abundance: many; j_gene: TRBJ1-2; CDR3nt: TGTGCCAGCAGTAATCGGACAGGCCTAATATTCTATGGCTACACCTTC; CDR3aa: CASSNRTGLIFYGYTF
len: 14; v_gene: TRBV15; d_gene: TRBD2; abundance: few; j_gene: TRBJ2-3; CDR3nt: TGTGCCACCTTTAGCGGGATTAGCACAGATACGCAGTATTTT; CDR3aa: CATFSGISTDTQYF
len: 15; v_gene: TRBV19; d_gene: .; abundance: .; j_gene: TRBJ2-1; CDR3nt: TGTGCCAGTAATGGGTGGCGGGGGGACAGCAATGAGCAGTTCTTC; CDR3aa: CASNGWRGDSNEQFF
len: 16; v_gene: TRBV29-1; d_gene: TRBD1; abundance: many; j_gene: TRBJ2-7; CDR3nt: TGCAGCGTTGAAGATCGAGGACAGGGGAATACGTACGAGCAGTACTTC; CDR3aa: CSVEDRGQGNTYEQYF
len: 11; v_gene: TRBV20-1; d_gene: .; abundance: many; j_gene: TRBJ1-3; CDR3nt: TGCAGTGCTAGAAAAGGAAACACCATATATTTT; CDR3aa: CSARKGNTIYF
len: 13; v_gene: TRBV12-3/TRBV12-4; d_gene: .; abundance: many; j_gene: TRBJ1-1; CDR3nt: TGTGCCAGCAGTTTTCCAGGGAACGCTGAAGCTTTCTTT; CDR3aa: CASSFPGNAEAFF
len: 13; v_gene: TRBV28; d_gene: .; abundance: .; j_gene: TRBJ2-7; CDR3nt: TGTGCCAGCAGAAGACAAGGATCTTACGAGCAGTACTTC; CDR3aa: CASRRQGSYEQYF
len: 15; v_gene: TRBV7-9; d_gene: TRBD1; abundance: many; j_gene: TRBJ2-2; CDR3nt: TGTGCCAGCAGCCGGGACAGATTGAACACCGGGGAGCTGTTTTTT; CDR3aa: CASSRDRLNTGELFF
len: 12; v_gene: TRBV20-1; d_gene: .; abundance: few; j_gene: TRBJ1-2; CDR3nt: TGCAGTGCTAGAGAACGCCCCCATGGCTACACCTTC; CDR3aa: CSARERPHGYTF
len: 19; v_gene: TRBV19; d_gene: .; abundance: .; j_gene: TRBJ2-1; CDR3nt: TGTGCCAGTAGTATAATACCCCTGCAACAGGGCATCTCCTACAATGAGCAGTTCTTC; CDR3aa: CASSIIPLQQGISYNEQFF
len: 16; v_gene: TRBV5-6; d_gene: TRBD1; abundance: .; j_gene: TRBJ2-7; CDR3nt: TGTGCCAGCAGCTTGGTCCCCGGGACAGGGTTGTACGAGCAGTACTTC; CDR3aa: CASSLVPGTGLYEQYF
len: 14; v_gene: TRBV30; d_gene: TRBD1; abundance: .; j_gene: TRBJ1-1; CDR3nt: TGTGCCTGGACCACCGGGACAGGTCTTCATGAAGCTTTCTTT; CDR3aa: CAWTTGTGLHEAFF
len: 16; v_gene: TRBV12-3/TRBV12-4; d_gene: TRBD1; abundance: few; j_gene: TRBJ1-2; CDR3nt: TGTGCCAGCAGCCCGGGACAGGGGGCGAGAAACTATGGCTACACCTTC; CDR3aa: CASSPGQGARNYGYTF
len: 12; v_gene: TRBV27; d_gene: .; abundance: many; j_gene: TRBJ1-5; CDR3nt: TGTGCCAGCAGTTCAAACTATCAGCCCCAGCATTTT; CDR3aa: CASSSNYQPQHF
len: 13; v_gene: TRBV28; d_gene: .; abundance: many; j_gene: TRBJ2-1; CDR3nt: TGTGCCAGCTATCGGAGATCCTACAATGAGCAGTTCTTC; CDR3aa: CASYRRSYNEQFF
len: 14; v_gene: TRBV18; d_gene: TRBD1; abundance: many; j_gene: TRBJ2-7; CDR3nt: TGTGCCAGCTCCCTCGACAGGGGGCGAGGGGAGCAGTACTTC; CDR3aa: CASSLDRGRGEQYF
len: 14; v_gene: TRBV5-1; d_gene: .; abundance: many; j_gene: TRBJ2-1; CDR3nt: TGCGCCAGCAGAGAACAGAGCTCCTACAATGAGCAGTTCTTC; CDR3aa: CASREQSSYNEQFF
len: 14; v_gene: TRBV7-8; d_gene: .; abundance: .; j_gene: TRBJ2-7; CDR3nt: TGTGCCAGCAGCCCCCAGGCCGGGGCCTACGAGCAGTACTTC; CDR3aa: CASSPQAGAYEQYF
len: 16; v_gene: TRBV5-1; d_gene: TRBD2; abundance: .; j_gene: TRBJ2-3; CDR3nt: TGCGCCAGCAGCTTATCGGCGGGAGATAAAACAGATACGCAGTATTTT; CDR3aa: CASSLSAGDKTDTQYF
len: 21; v_gene: TRBV7-6; d_gene: TRBD1; abundance: many; j_gene: TRBJ2-3; CDR3nt: TGTGCCAGCAGCTCACATATGGCCCATGGATCCGGGACAGAGAACACAGATACGCAGTATTTT; CDR3aa: CASSSHMAHGSGTENTDTQYF
len: 13; v_gene: TRBV6-5; d_gene: .; abundance: many; j_gene: TRBJ1-1; CDR3nt: TGTGCCAGCAGTTACTCGCCCATAGCTGAAGCTTTCTTT; CDR3aa: CASSYSPIAEAFF